Detailed here is one TCR beta chain. Germline values: CDR1 LGHDT, CDR2 YNNKEL (reference sequence). The CDR3 spans 14 residues. J gave up 1 base and V 4 bases, and 4 bases lay outside the gene matches. In the authors' methods: Amplification of reference gene primers provided the estimated nucleated cell counts. Repertoires were generated with immunoSEQ multiplex PCR, while TCRdb's copy carries only in-frame clones and drops some. V, J and clone size were drawn from that table, and D and trimming were deduced from the DNA. The sample consists of some 41,000 clones, roughly nine tenths of them appearing once. The sample is drawn from a study of blood T cell repertoires in COVID-19. Study-level information: The origin of the acute and convalescent COVID-19 samples was the United States, Italy and Spain.

Sequenced input: peripheral blood. This chain links TRBV3-1 (or the pseudogene TRBV3-2) with TRBJ2-7; 7 positions agree with TRBD2. The sequence derives from a woman in her thirties in a cohort sampled during active COVID-19. The CDR3 DNA sequence: TGTGCCAGCAGCCTTTGGCGGGAGTCCTACGAGCAGTACTTC. It encodes CASSLWRESYEQYF.